This T cell receptor beta chain stems from a study of blood T cells in healthy people across ages. The second PCR ran about 6 to 12 cycles with a sample-barcoded 5' primer and J-beta primers. TCRdb re-derived calls from the 5' RACE reads in MiXCR, one entry per CDR3 protein. The sample consists of more than 800,000 distinct CDR3 sequences, roughly 26% of them appearing once. V was pared by 4 bases and J by 0 bases, with 10 bases between. The germline CDR1 and CDR2 sequences are SGDLS and YYNGEE. The CDR3 loop spans 15 amino acids. The source material was blood. The receptor was derived from a woman aged 80 or over in good health. The chain has TRBV9 and TRBJ2-2, with D tentatively TRBD1 (6 bases). In DNA form, the CDR3 reads TGTGCCAGCAGCCCACAGGGTTCGAACACCGGGGAGCTGTTTTTT. The encoded protein is CASSPQGSNTGELFF.